Given below is one TCR beta chain in context. Antigen specificity is unknown. The data are from a study of spatial heterogeneity in lung cancer. Study outcomes and limitations: Mutation counts in tumors were tracked by counts of expanded intratumoral alpha and beta TCRs.

The J segment lost 7 bases and the V segment lost 5 bases, leaving 12 bases of the junction unmatched. This CDR3 contains 15 residues. Per germline, CDR1 LNHDA and CDR2 SQIVND (reference sequence). TCRdb reprocessed the 5' RACE reads via MiXCR and lists one record per CDR3 protein. The table includes around 1,400 distinct CDR3 sequences, approximately 4.9% detected once. Time point in this sample: sample taken at primary tumor resection. This TCR was sampled from a male donor with early-stage non-small cell lung cancer. This material consisted of lung tumor tissue, taken at surgery. The rearrangement joins TRBV19 to TRBJ2-5; 8 bases agree with TRBD1. The DNA for the CDR3 is TGTGCCAGTAGTCCGAGGACAGGGAAGTTGGGGACCCAGTACTTC. It translates to CASSPRTGKLGTQYF.